This T cell receptor beta chain was sequenced during a study of cytomegalovirus exposure and HLA in healthy donors. The CDR3 length is 12 residues. Germline loops: CDR1 MNHEY, CDR2 SMNVEV (reference sequence). V was shortened by 4 bases and J by 5 bases, with 6 bases between the two germline ends. This clone was counted once. Antigen specificity is unknown. This PCR relied on a set of 60 Vbeta primers and 13 Jbeta primers. As processed by the authors: Among the unique TCR beta chains that a later analysis counted, some 73 million in all, about 11 million were shared. TCRdb's copy holds only in-frame clones and misses some; the assay was immunoSEQ multiplex PCR. V and J calls and clone size are as listed in that table; D and trimming were resolved from the DNA. The sample shows more than 85,000 clones, about 80% of them seen only once. Overall study results and limits: Presence/absence analyses supposed approximately even sequencing depth among donors.

J is TRBJ2-1 and V is TRBV27; no clear D gene. Specimen: PBMCs. The source of this sequence is a woman aged 45-60 years in good health and CMV-seropositive. DNA of the CDR3: TGTGCCAGCAGTTCTCTTAACAATGAGCAGTTCTTC. It is translated as CASSSLNNEQFF.